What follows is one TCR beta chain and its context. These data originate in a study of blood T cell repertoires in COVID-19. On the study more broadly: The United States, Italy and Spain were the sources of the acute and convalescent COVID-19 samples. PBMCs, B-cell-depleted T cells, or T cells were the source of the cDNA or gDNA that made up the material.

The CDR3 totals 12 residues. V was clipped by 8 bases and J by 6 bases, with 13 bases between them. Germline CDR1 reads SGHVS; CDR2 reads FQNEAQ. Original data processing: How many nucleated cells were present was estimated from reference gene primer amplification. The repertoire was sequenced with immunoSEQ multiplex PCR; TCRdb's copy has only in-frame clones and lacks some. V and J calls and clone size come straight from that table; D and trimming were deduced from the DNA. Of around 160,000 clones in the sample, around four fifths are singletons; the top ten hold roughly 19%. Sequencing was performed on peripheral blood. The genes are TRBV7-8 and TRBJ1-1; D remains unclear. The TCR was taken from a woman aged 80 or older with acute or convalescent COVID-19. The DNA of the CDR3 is TGTGCCAGCGCCTTTGGCACAGCTGAAGCTTTCTTT. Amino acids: CASAFGTAEAFF.